The rows below give T cell receptor beta chains drawn from one sample of a study of cytomegalovirus exposure and HLA in healthy donors. Repertoires were generated with immunoSEQ multiplex PCR, while TCRdb's copy carries only in-frame clones and drops some. In the table there are 220,000 or so clones, roughly 84% of which are singletons. Sequencing was performed on PBMCs. The receptor source for this set is a middle-aged man in good health and CMV-seronegative. Each CDR3 is given with its conserved first and last residue. The D gene is left open where the match is weak. Expanded clones are given a class, and other clones once, few, many or no size at all.

d_call: .; j_call: TRBJ2-7; v_call: TRBV6-1; clone_size: .; cdr3_nt: TGTGCCAGCAGTGAAACCCTACTCTTCGGGGGAGACGAGCAGTACTTC; cdr3_aa: CASSETLLFGGDEQYF
d_call: TRBD1; j_call: TRBJ1-2; v_call: TRBV28; clone_size: .; cdr3_nt: TGTGCCAGCAGTTCGAGCAGACAGGGAGCAACTAACTATGGCTACACCTTC; cdr3_aa: CASSSSRQGATNYGYTF
d_call: .; j_call: TRBJ2-7; v_call: TRBV7-9; clone_size: .; cdr3_nt: TGTGCCAGCAGCTTATCGGCTCTAGCGAATTACGAGCAGTACTTC; cdr3_aa: CASSLSALANYEQYF
d_call: TRBD2; j_call: TRBJ2-1; v_call: TRBV7-9; clone_size: .; cdr3_nt: TGTGCCAGCAGCTCCGGGGGCGGGAGGGAGTACAATGAGCAGTTCTTC; cdr3_aa: CASSSGGGREYNEQFF
d_call: .; j_call: TRBJ2-4; v_call: TRBV19; clone_size: .; cdr3_nt: TGTGCCAGTAGTAGCGGGATTAGTAACATTCAGTACTTC; cdr3_aa: CASSSGISNIQYF
d_call: .; j_call: TRBJ2-1; v_call: TRBV27; clone_size: .; cdr3_nt: TGTGCCAGCAGTTTATTAGGTACAGCAAATGAGCAGTTCTTC; cdr3_aa: CASSLLGTANEQFF
d_call: .; j_call: TRBJ2-3; v_call: TRBV27; clone_size: .; cdr3_nt: TGTGCCAGCAGTTTAGTCTCCTCCGTAGATACGCAGTATTTT; cdr3_aa: CASSLVSSVDTQYF
d_call: .; j_call: TRBJ2-4; v_call: TRBV30; clone_size: .; cdr3_nt: TGTGCCTGGAGTGTGGGGGGGGCAAACAACATTCAGTACTTC; cdr3_aa: CAWSVGGANNIQYF
d_call: .; j_call: TRBJ2-7; v_call: TRBV7-9; clone_size: .; cdr3_nt: TGTGCCAGCAGCTTCAGGGGTTACGAGCAGTACTTC; cdr3_aa: CASSFRGYEQYF
d_call: .; j_call: TRBJ1-2; v_call: TRBV28; clone_size: .; cdr3_nt: TGTGCCAGCTTTAGTATCGGTTCGCCCTACTATGGCTACACCTTC; cdr3_aa: CASFSIGSPYYGYTF
d_call: TRBD1; j_call: TRBJ2-3; v_call: TRBV9; clone_size: few; cdr3_nt: TGTGCCAGCAGCGCCTGGACAGGGATAGATACGCAGTATTTT; cdr3_aa: CASSAWTGIDTQYF
d_call: TRBD1; j_call: TRBJ2-2; v_call: TRBV27; clone_size: .; cdr3_nt: TGTGCCAGCAGCCGACAGGGGTTGAACACCGGGGAGCTGTTTTTT; cdr3_aa: CASSRQGLNTGELFF
d_call: .; j_call: TRBJ2-7; v_call: TRBV9; clone_size: .; cdr3_nt: TGTGCCAGCAGCGTAGAAGCAAATCGGGGCTACGAGCAGTACTTC; cdr3_aa: CASSVEANRGYEQYF
d_call: TRBD2; j_call: TRBJ2-3; v_call: TRBV7-9; clone_size: .; cdr3_nt: TGTGCCAGCAGCGACCATAGCGGGGGAAGCACAGATACGCAGTATTTT; cdr3_aa: CASSDHSGGSTDTQYF
d_call: .; j_call: TRBJ2-7; v_call: TRBV7-3; clone_size: .; cdr3_nt: TGTGCCAGCAGCAAGATCAGGAGGAAGTGGGCGGCTACCTACGAGCAGTACTTC; cdr3_aa: CASSKIRRKWAATYEQYF
d_call: .; j_call: TRBJ2-4; v_call: TRBV27; clone_size: once; cdr3_nt: TGTGCCAGCACCCCCGGAGGGAGACTAGCCAAAAACATTCAGTACTTC; cdr3_aa: CASTPGGRLAKNIQYF
d_call: .; j_call: TRBJ2-2; v_call: TRBV6-5; clone_size: .; cdr3_nt: TGTGCCAGCAGTTGGGGGCAGGGGGGCACCGGGGAGCTGTTTTTT; cdr3_aa: CASSWGQGGTGELFF
d_call: .; j_call: TRBJ1-1; v_call: TRBV5-1; clone_size: .; cdr3_nt: TGCGCCAGCAGCTTGTGGCAGGGAAGTACTGAAGCTTTCTTT; cdr3_aa: CASSLWQGSTEAFF
d_call: .; j_call: TRBJ1-1; v_call: TRBV7-9; clone_size: few; cdr3_nt: TGTGCCAGCAGCTTACAGGGGAGGAACACTGAAGCTTTCTTT; cdr3_aa: CASSLQGRNTEAFF
d_call: .; j_call: TRBJ1-6; v_call: TRBV5-6; clone_size: .; cdr3_nt: TGTGCCAGCAGCTTGGGAGGGAGGGATTCACCCCTCCACTTT; cdr3_aa: CASSLGGRDSPLHF
d_call: TRBD2; j_call: TRBJ2-1; v_call: TRBV7-6; clone_size: .; cdr3_nt: TGTGCCAGCAGCCGGAGAGCTAGCGGGAGTTACTACAATGAGCAGTTCTTC; cdr3_aa: CASSRRASGSYYNEQFF
d_call: TRBD2; j_call: TRBJ2-3; v_call: TRBV9; clone_size: .; cdr3_nt: TGTGCCAGCAGCGTGAGCCTAGCGGACACAGATACGCAGTATTTT; cdr3_aa: CASSVSLADTDTQYF
d_call: TRBD1; j_call: TRBJ2-7; v_call: TRBV15; clone_size: .; cdr3_nt: TGTGCCACCAGCAACGGGACAGGGGTACTCTACGAGCAGTACTTC; cdr3_aa: CATSNGTGVLYEQYF
d_call: .; j_call: TRBJ2-7; v_call: TRBV9; clone_size: .; cdr3_nt: TGTGCCAGCAGCCGAGAAGGAGGTTACGAGCAGTACTTC; cdr3_aa: CASSREGGYEQYF
d_call: .; j_call: TRBJ2-7; v_call: TRBV5-1; clone_size: .; cdr3_nt: TGCGCCAGCAGCTTCGGGGAAACCTACGAGCAGTACTTC; cdr3_aa: CASSFGETYEQYF
d_call: TRBD1; j_call: TRBJ1-3; v_call: TRBV29-1; clone_size: .; cdr3_nt: TGCAGCGCCGTGACAGGGAGTGGAAACACCATATATTTT; cdr3_aa: CSAVTGSGNTIYF
d_call: .; j_call: TRBJ2-2; v_call: TRBV19; clone_size: .; cdr3_nt: TGTGCCAGTACTACAGGGATCGGGGAGCTGTTTTTT; cdr3_aa: CASTTGIGELFF
d_call: .; j_call: TRBJ2-5; v_call: TRBV2; clone_size: .; cdr3_nt: TGTGCCAGCAGTCTGCAGGGGACGGGGGAGACCCAGTACTTC; cdr3_aa: CASSLQGTGETQYF